Listed below are T cell receptor beta chains from one sample, sequenced in a study of T cell changes during pregnancy in multiple sclerosis. Sequencing was performed with immunoSEQ multiplex PCR; in TCRdb, only in-frame clones are kept and a portion is missing. This table has more than 60,000 clones, around nine tenths appearing once. Sequences were derived from CD4+ T cells from peripheral blood mononuclear cells, sampled in the third trimester of pregnancy. The receptors derive from a female donor in good health, enrolled as a control in a pregnancy study. Each CDR3 is given with its conserved first and last residue. The D gene is left open where the match is weak. A clone size is listed for some rows: how often the clone was seen (once, few, many), or a class if it is expanded.

size	V	J	D	CDR3	DNA
-	TRBV5-1	TRBJ1-2	TRBD1	CASRQGADGYTF	TGCGCCAGCAGACAGGGGGCGGATGGCTACACCTTC
-	TRBV25-1	TRBJ1-2	-	CASSESARDGYTF	TGTGCCAGCAGTGAATCTGCGAGGGATGGCTACACCTTC
-	TRBV27	TRBJ1-2	-	CASRTVNYGYTF	TGTGCCAGCAGGACTGTCAACTATGGCTACACCTTC
-	TRBV4-3	TRBJ2-2	-	CASSQVDRTGELFF	TGCGCCAGCAGCCAGGTAGACAGGACCGGGGAGCTGTTTTTT
once	TRBV5-6	TRBJ1-2	TRBD1	CASSGSGTGIIGYTF	TGTGCCAGCAGCGGCTCCGGGACAGGGATAATCGGCTACACCTTC
-	TRBV10-3	TRBJ1-1	-	CAISESTGFQAFF	TGTGCCATCAGTGAGTCGACCGGGTTCCAAGCTTTCTTT
once	TRBV5-4	TRBJ1-5	-	CASSPGTKNQPQHF	TGTGCCAGCAGCCCCGGGACAAAAAATCAGCCCCAGCATTTT
once	TRBV7-3	TRBJ1-1	-	CASSYGQNTEAFF	TGTGCCAGCAGCTACGGACAGAACACTGAAGCTTTCTTT
-	TRBV9	TRBJ1-3	-	CASSVAEGGNTIYF	TGTGCCAGCAGCGTCGCGGAGGGAGGAAACACCATATATTTT
once	TRBV4-3	TRBJ2-1	-	CASSPTGLAGHEQFF	TGCGCCAGCAGTCCCACCGGACTGGCCGGGCATGAGCAGTTCTTC
-	TRBV18	TRBJ2-1	-	CASSPLTDEQFF	TGTGCCAGCTCACCTCTAACGGATGAGCAGTTCTTC
-	TRBV2	TRBJ2-3	TRBD2	CASNLGLAGGPEDTQYF	TGTGCCAGCAACCTAGGACTAGCGGGGGGGCCGGAAGATACGCAGTATTTT
once	TRBV6-1	TRBJ2-1	TRBD1	CASSGGQGMGYNEQFF	TGTGCCAGCAGTGGCGGACAGGGGATGGGCTACAATGAGCAGTTCTTC
-	TRBV5-1	TRBJ1-2	TRBD1	CASSPTGGGSYGYTF	TGCGCCAGCAGCCCGACAGGGGGCGGGAGCTATGGCTACACCTTC
-	TRBV7-2	TRBJ2-7	-	CASATSDRGEQYF	TGTGCCAGCGCCACCTCCGATCGGGGCGAGCAGTACTTC
-	TRBV7-2	TRBJ1-2	-	CASSLAAGGFYGYTF	TGTGCCAGCAGCTTAGCCGCGGGTGGCTTCTATGGCTACACCTTC
-	TRBV7-2	TRBJ2-7	TRBD1	CASSLGAGTGFRGEQYF	TGTGCCAGCAGCTTAGGAGCTGGGACAGGATTTCGTGGCGAGCAGTACTTC
-	TRBV5-1	TRBJ2-1	-	CASSPGRLDPINEQFF	TGCGCCAGCAGCCCGGGGAGGCTAGACCCCATAAATGAGCAGTTCTTC
-	TRBV6-5	TRBJ2-2	-	CASSRTGTGELFF	TGTGCCAGCAGCCGAACAGGGACCGGGGAGCTGTTTTTT
-	TRBV2	TRBJ1-1	TRBD1	CASTLTRGRTEAFF	TGTGCCAGCACATTAACCAGGGGGCGCACTGAAGCTTTCTTT
-	TRBV12-5	TRBJ1-1	TRBD1	CASGLASGQGHTEAFF	TGTGCTAGTGGTTTGGCCTCGGGACAGGGGCACACTGAAGCTTTCTTT
once	TRBV30	TRBJ2-7	-	CAWGRGGGLYEQYF	TGTGCCTGGGGGCGAGGGGGAGGGCTTTACGAGCAGTACTTC
-	TRBV19	TRBJ2-2	-	CASNVAGELFF	TGTGCCAGTAATGTAGCCGGGGAGCTGTTTTTT
-	TRBV12-5	TRBJ2-5	-	CASGWGEETQYF	TGTGCTAGTGGTTGGGGGGAGGAGACCCAGTACTTC
-	TRBV6-6	TRBJ1-2	-	CASTGERYGYTF	TGTGCCAGCACGGGAGAGAGGTATGGCTACACCTTC
-	TRBV18	TRBJ2-7	TRBD1	CASSRTGTGPEQYF	TGTGCCAGCTCACGGACCGGGACAGGGCCCGAGCAGTACTTC
-	TRBV2	TRBJ2-7	TRBD1	CASRGDRTYEQYF	TGTGCCAGCAGGGGGGACAGGACCTACGAGCAGTACTTC
-	TRBV7-9	TRBJ2-5	-	CASSLVSGETQYF	TGTGCCAGCAGCTTAGTATCCGGGGAGACCCAGTACTTC
-	TRBV15	TRBJ2-2	-	CATSPAGDTGELFF	TGTGCCACCAGCCCCGCCGGGGACACCGGGGAGCTGTTTTTT
-	TRBV4-1	TRBJ2-7	-	CASSQRSLAQDEQYF	TGCGCCAGCAGCCAGAGGTCACTAGCTCAAGACGAGCAGTACTTC
-	TRBV2	TRBJ2-7	-	CASSEGLRGYEQYF	TGTGCCAGCAGTGAAGGCTTGCGGGGCTACGAGCAGTACTTC
-	TRBV7-2	TRBJ2-5	TRBD2	CASSSPTSGGRETQYF	TGTGCCAGCAGCTCCCCTACTAGCGGGGGAAGGGAGACCCAGTACTTC
-	TRBV16	TRBJ1-5	TRBD1	CASSPGTGGRNSNQPQHF	TGTGCCAGCAGCCCTGGGACAGGGGGGCGGAATAGCAATCAGCCCCAGCATTTT
once	TRBV19	TRBJ1-2	-	CASRERGDYGYTF	TGTGCCAGTAGGGAACGGGGAGACTATGGCTACACCTTC
-	TRBV7-9	TRBJ2-3	-	CASSLGYGADTQYF	TGTGCCAGCAGCTTAGGGTACGGGGCAGATACGCAGTATTTT
once	TRBV4-3	TRBJ2-2	-	CASSLLPGQNTGELFF	TGCGCCAGCAGCCTCCTGCCGGGACAAAACACCGGGGAGCTGTTTTTT
-	TRBV19	TRBJ1-2	-	CASSIRGEYYGYTF	TGTGCCAGTAGTATCAGGGGAGAGTACTATGGCTACACCTTC
-	TRBV6-1	TRBJ1-6	TRBD1	CASRARDRDNSPLHF	TGTGCCAGCAGGGCTCGGGACAGGGATAATTCACCCCTCCACTTT
-	TRBV9	TRBJ2-7	-	CASSVTTYSYEQYF	TGTGCCAGCAGCGTAACTACATACTCCTACGAGCAGTACTTC
few	TRBV5-4	TRBJ2-7	TRBD1	CASSRTGIEQYF	TGTGCCAGCAGCCGGACAGGGATCGAGCAGTACTTC
-	TRBV10-3	TRBJ1-4	TRBD1	CAISGTGDEKLFF	TGTGCCATCAGCGGGACAGGGGATGAAAAACTGTTTTTT
-	TRBV7-9	TRBJ2-2	TRBD1	CASSMGQGNTGELFF	TGTGCCAGCAGCATGGGACAGGGCAACACCGGGGAGCTGTTTTTT
-	TRBV2	TRBJ1-4	-	CASSVGPTGSEKLFF	TGTGCCAGCAGCGTCGGACCTACCGGGAGTGAAAAACTGTTTTTT
-	TRBV7-8	TRBJ1-4	-	CASSLARGAGNEKLFF	TGTGCCAGCAGCTTAGCGCGGGGTGCGGGTAATGAAAAACTGTTTTTT
-	TRBV7-2	TRBJ2-7	TRBD1	CASSPGTGSSYEQYF	TGTGCCAGCAGCCCAGGGACAGGGAGCTCCTACGAGCAGTACTTC
-	TRBV9	TRBJ2-2	-	CASSPTIVPPGELFF	TGTGCCAGCAGCCCTACCATCGTCCCACCCGGGGAGCTGTTTTTT